These 32 T cell receptor beta chains came from one sample sequenced in a study of OX40 agonist ivuxolimab in advanced cancers. The protocol was immunoSEQ multiplex PCR, while the TCRdb copy is restricted to in-frame clones and leaves out a portion. The sample shows about 58,000 clones, 91% of them seen only once. This specimen consisted of CD4+ or CD8+ T cells sorted from blood, obtained in a trial of the OX40 agonist ivuxolimab. The receptors were gathered from an adult with an advanced solid tumor such as melanoma, head and neck, liver or kidney cancer.

DNA of the CDR3: TGTGCCAGCATGTGGGCTAGCGGGACTTACGAGCAGTACTTC. Translated, it gives CASMWASGTYEQYF. The chain carries TRBV6-5 and TRBJ2-7; 9 nucleotides align to TRBD2. The CDR3 covers 14 residues. CDR1 and CDR2 (germline): MNHEY, SVGAGI. J was trimmed by 4 bases and V by 7 bases; bases with no gene match: 8.

This clone showed up just once. The chain couples TRBV5-1 to TRBJ1-1; D gene unclear. V gave up 0 bases and J gave up 2 bases, with 5 bases separating them. This CDR3 has 13 amino acids. Germline values: CDR1 SGHRS, CDR2 YFSETQ. The CDR3, as DNA: TGCGCCAGCAGCTTGGAGGGAAACACTGAAGCTTTCTTT. Translating gives CASSLEGNTEAFF.

V and J are TRBV27 and TRBJ2-1; 7 bases map to TRBD2. CDR1 and CDR2 from the germline V gene are MNHEY and SMNVEV (reference sequence). Trimming cost V 4 bases and J 7 bases; bases outside gene matches: 16. The CDR3 is 17 residues long. The CDR3 spells CASSYTLGGRRRNEQFF. The CDR3 bases are TGTGCCAGCAGTTACACACTTGGCGGGAGAAGGAGGAATGAGCAGTTCTTC.

This sequence joins TRBV6-1 and TRBJ2-1, with D possibly TRBD2 on 6 matching bases. Trimming stripped 0 bases from V and 9 bases from J, with 12 bases between. The CDR3 totals 14 residues. CDR1 and CDR2 (germline): MNHNS, SASEGT. CDR3 nucleotides: TGTGCCAGCAGTGAAGCGGGGGGTAATAGTGAGCAGTTCTTC. Its protein product is CASSEAGGNSEQFF.

The chain combines TRBV2 with TRBJ1-2; D remains ambiguous. This CDR3 has 14 residues. CDR1 and CDR2 (germline): SNHLY, FYNNEI. Trimming removed 5 bases from V and 4 bases from J, with 14 bases in between. CDR3 sequence: CASSPQFSVYGYTF. As DNA, the CDR3 is TGTGCCAGCAGTCCTCAGTTCTCGGTCTATGGCTACACCTTC.

The V gene is TRBV9, the J gene TRBJ2-3, with unresolved D. The germline CDR1 and CDR2 sequences are SGDLS and YYNGEE. The V and J ends lost 0 bases and 5 bases respectively, with 4 bases between them. The CDR3 totals 12 residues. This CDR3 reads CASSVDGDTQYF. The DNA for the CDR3 is TGTGCCAGCAGCGTAGATGGAGATACGCAGTATTTT.

This clone was counted a single time. The V and J genes are TRBV7-2 and TRBJ2-2, with D tentatively TRBD2 (5 bases). V was cut by 4 bases and J by 5 bases, with 17 bases left in between. Germline values: CDR1 SGHTA, CDR2 FQGNSA. This CDR3 spans 16 amino acids. The CDR3 nucleotides are TGTGCCAGCAGCTCCCCGCCGGGAACTTGGACCGGGGAGCTGTTTTTT. This translates into CASSSPPGTWTGELFF.

For this clone: In this CDR3 the conserved last residue, phenylalanine or tryptophan, is missing, so a read error is likely. This chain joins TRBV6-5 and TRBJ1-2; D not resolved. Trimming removed 1 base from V and 2 bases from J, with 11 bases in between. This CDR3 region has 15 residues. Germline loops: CDR1 MNHEY, CDR2 SVGAGI. The CDR3 coding sequence is TGTGCCAGCAGTTACTTACGGATTAAAAACTATGGCTACACCCTC. It codes for CASSYLRIKNYGYTL.

The rearrangement joins TRBV5-1 to TRBJ2-5, with 16 bases fitting TRBD2. This CDR3 comprises 18 residues. Trimming at V came to 0 bases and at J to 1 base, leaving 3 bases not matched to a gene. Germline lookup yields CDR1 SGHRS and CDR2 YFSETQ. The CDR3 DNA reads TGCGCCAGCAGCTTGGCCGGGACTAGCGGGAGGGTCCAAGAGACCCAGTACTTC. This codes for CASSLAGTSGRVQETQYF. The whole variable domain, remainder taken from reference TRBV5-1 and TRBJ2-5, is KAGVTQTPRYLIKTRGQQVTLSCSPISGHRSVSWYQQTPGQGLQFLFEYFSETQRNKGNFPGRFSGRQFSNSRSEMNVSTLELGDSALYLCASSLAGTSGRVQETQYFGPGTRLLVL.

The chain has TRBV7-9 and TRBJ2-3, with TRBD2 matching over 9 bases. Losses at the gene ends were 0 bases for V and 2 bases for J; bases not matched to a gene: 3. Germline V gives CDR1 SEHNR, CDR2 FQNEAQ (reference sequence). The CDR3 spans 16 residues. CDR3 nucleotides: TGTGCCAGCAGCTTAGCTAGCGGGGGATTCACAGATACGCAGTATTTT. It codes for CASSLASGGFTDTQYF.

The rearrangement uses TRBV28 and TRBJ2-7; D is perhaps TRBD1 (5 bases). V was clipped by 2 bases and J by 2 bases, with 10 bases between them. The CDR3 is 14 amino acids. Per germline, CDR1 MDHEN and CDR2 SYDVKM. Here the CDR3 reads CASSLVQEPYEQYF. The CDR3 bases are TGTGCCAGCAGTTTAGTACAGGAACCCTACGAGCAGTACTTC.

The chain recombines TRBV28 with TRBJ1-2; 8 bases fit TRBD1. V dropped 2 bases and J dropped 6; count of bases not matched to a gene: 8. Per the germline V gene, CDR1 is MDHEN and CDR2 is SYDVKM. The CDR3 extends over 15 amino acids. The DNA for the CDR3 is TGTGCCAGCAGTTTACCCCTACAGGGGGACGATGGCTACACCTTC. Translation: CASSLPLQGDDGYTF.

The chain uses TRBV9 and TRBJ2-5; D possibly corresponds to TRBD2 (5 bases). The V end was cut by 0 bases, the J end by 5 bases, with 8 bases between. Germline loops: CDR1 SGDLS, CDR2 YYNGEE. CDR3 length equals 13 residues. The CDR3 nucleotides read TGTGCCAGCAGCGTAGGCGAGCGGGAGACCCAGTACTTC. Its translation: CASSVGERETQYF. Full variable domain (rest looked up from reference TRBV9 and TRBJ2-5): DSGVTQTPKHLITATGQRVTLRCSPRSGDLSVYWYQQSLDQGLQFLIQYYNGEERAKGNILERFSAQQFPDLHSELNLSSLELGDSALYFCASSVGERETQYFGPGTRLLVL.

The V call is TRBV7-2, the J call TRBJ2-5; D unclear. V was cut by 5 bases and J by 5 bases, with 9 bases left in between. The length of the CDR3 is 12 residues. CDR1 SGHTA and CDR2 FQGNSA come from the germline V gene. CDR3 sequence reads: CASSPTRETQYF. The CDR3 DNA follows: TGTGCCAGCAGCCCGACCCGCGAGACCCAGTACTTC.

The rearrangement joins TRBV29-1 to TRBJ2-3; 7 positions match TRBD2. The length of the CDR3 is 18 residues. CDR1 and CDR2 (germline): SQVTM, ANQGSEA. This CDR3 is CIRVPGGSNPLCTDTQYF. CDR3 bases: TGCATCCGCGTCCCGGGCGGGAGCAACCCTCTTTGCACAGATACGCAGTATTTT.

This rearrangement joins TRBV4-3 to TRBJ1-2; D unresolved. The CDR3 is 12 residues long. Germline loops: CDR1 LGHNA, CDR2 YSLEER. Between the trimmed V and J ends, which lost 0 bases and 6 bases, there was a span of 5 bases. CDR3 DNA sequence: TGCGCCAGCAGCCAAGATGGCGATGGCTACACCTTC. It is translated as CASSQDGDGYTF.

The chain joins TRBV28 to TRBJ2-3; D uncertain. This CDR3 is built from 12 residues. The V gene's germline CDR1 is MDHEN and CDR2 SYDVKM. V was clipped by 3 bases and J by 9 bases, with 10 bases between them. This CDR3 is CASSFMARTQYF. The CDR3 nucleotides read TGTGCCAGCAGTTTTATGGCCCGAACGCAGTATTTT.

The genes are TRBV2 and TRBJ1-5; no clear D gene. V shed 0 bases and J shed 3 bases, with 9 bases lying between them. Germline V CDR1 and CDR2: SNHLY, FYNNEI. This CDR3 spans 15 amino acids. In DNA, the CDR3 is TGTGCCAGCAGTGAAGCGTACATTCTCAATCAGCCCCAGCATTTT. Its translation is CASSEAYILNQPQHF.

The chain employs TRBV18 and TRBJ2-2, with a weak D call TRBD1 (6 bases). The germline V and J ends were trimmed by 3 bases and 5 bases, with 13 bases remaining between them. The germline CDR1 and CDR2 sequences are KGHSH and LQKENI. This CDR3 comprises 15 residues. For the CDR3, the DNA is TGTGCCAGCTCACCCAGGGGAATGTGGACCGGGGAGCTGTTTTTT. The encoded protein is CASSPRGMWTGELFF.

The J gene is TRBJ2-5, the V gene TRBV7-9; D ambiguous. V was pared by 3 bases and J by 5 bases, with 4 bases between. The length of the CDR3 is 11 residues. The V gene's germline CDR1 is SEHNR and CDR2 FQNEAQ (reference sequence). CDR3 DNA sequence: TGTGCCAGCAGCTTTTCGGAGACCCAGTACTTC. Amino acids: CASSFSETQYF.

J is TRBJ2-1 and V is TRBV30, with D perhaps TRBD1 (5 bases). CDR1 GTSNPN and CDR2 SVGIG come from the germline V gene (reference sequence). Trimming left V 4 bases short and J 8 bases short, with 18 bases between. The CDR3 consists of 14 residues. The DNA for the CDR3 is TGTGCCTGGACCCCCGGCAGGGCGTTATATGAGCAGTTCTTC. Its protein is CAWTPGRALYEQFF.

The V and J genes are TRBV6-6 and TRBJ1-5; the D gene is possibly TRBD1 (5 bases). CDR1 is MNHNY, CDR2 SVGAGI, per germline (reference sequence). This CDR3 has 12 amino acids. Deletions cut 10 bases from V and 5 bases from J, with 12 bases between. As DNA, the CDR3 is TGTGCCACCAGGGTTTCGGATCAGCCCCAGCATTTT. It codes for CATRVSDQPQHF.

This chain uses TRBV5-5 with TRBJ1-1; D is undetermined. CDR3 size: 14 residues. Germline CDR1 SGHKS, CDR2 YYEKEE (reference sequence). The V end lost 4 bases, the J end lost 0 bases, and 10 bases lay between the germline ends. As DNA, the CDR3 is TGTGCCAGCAGCCCATCTTCAATGAACACTGAAGCTTTCTTT. Encoded protein: CASSPSSMNTEAFF.

The rearrangement links TRBV27 to TRBJ2-7, with 7 nucleotides matching TRBD1. V was pared by 6 bases and J by 6 bases, with 8 bases of the junction left unmatched. The CDR3 totals 13 residues. Germline assignment: CDR1 MNHEY and CDR2 SMNVEV (reference sequence). CDR3 sequence (DNA): TGTGCCAGCAGACACGACAGGGTGGGCGAGCAGTACTTC. Amino acids: CASRHDRVGEQYF.

The genes are TRBV30 and TRBJ2-3; D unresolved. Trimming took off 2 bases at V and 2 bases at J, with 8 bases between the two ends. The length of the CDR3 is 13 residues. Germline V gene lookup returns CDR1 GTSNPN and CDR2 SVGIG (reference sequence). In nucleotides, the CDR3 is TGTGCCTGGAGTAATCAGGTCACAGATACGCAGTATTTT. The encoded protein is CAWSNQVTDTQYF. Full variable domain (missing parts from reference TRBV30 and TRBJ2-3): SQTIHQWPATLVQPVGSPLSLECTVEGTSNPNLYWYRQAAGRGLQLLFYSVGIGQISSEVPQNLSASRPQDRQFILSSKKLLLSDSGFYLCAWSNQVTDTQYFGPGTRLTVL.

The chain is built from TRBV10-3 and TRBJ2-7; 9 bases map to TRBD2. The germline V gene encodes CDR1 ENHRY and CDR2 SYGVKD. The CDR3 covers 14 residues. Trimming at V came to 5 bases and at J to 5 bases, leaving 7 bases not matched to a gene. The CDR3 DNA reads as TGTGCCATCAGTACGTTGACTAGCGGAAACGAGCAGTACTTC. It is translated as CAISTLTSGNEQYF.

The rearrangement links TRBV12-1 to TRBJ2-7. TRBV12-1 is labeled a pseudogene. The CDR3 runs 14 residues. CDR3 nucleotide sequence: TGTGCCAGCAGCTTTCGGGGCAGAATATACGAGCAGTACTTC. It encodes CASSFRGRIYEQYF.

The genes are TRBV18 and TRBJ1-2; D is uncertain. Per germline, CDR1 KGHSH and CDR2 LQKENI. The CDR3 runs to 14 residues. V lost 0 bases to trimming and J lost 7 bases, with 12 bases between them. The CDR3 spells CASSPPSVFPGYTF. The CDR3 coding sequence is TGTGCCAGCTCACCACCGTCGGTTTTTCCTGGCTACACCTTC.

The genes are TRBV5-6 and TRBJ2-7; TRBD1 is a possible D gene (5 bases). Looked up from germline, CDR1 is SGHDT and CDR2 is YYEEEE. The CDR3 is 14 amino acids. Trimming left V 4 bases short and J 0 bases short, with 11 bases between. The chain's CDR3 is CASSGYRLSYEQYF. The CDR3 region has the DNA TGTGCCAGCAGCGGATACAGGCTCTCCTACGAGCAGTACTTC. Complete variable domain (other parts from reference TRBV5-6 and TRBJ2-7): DAGVTQSPTHLIKTRGQQVTLRCSPKSGHDTVSWYQQALGQGPQFIFQYYEEEERQRGNFPDRFSGHQFPNYSSELNVNALLLGDSALYLCASSGYRLSYEQYFGPGTRLTVT.

This clone was picked up a small number of times. The J gene is TRBJ1-6, the V gene TRBV7-2; no clear D. The CDR3 has 14 residues. CDR1 is SGHTA and CDR2 is FQGNSA in the germline V gene. Trimming pared 5 bases from V and 9 bases from J, leaving 14 bases between. The CDR3 DNA is TGTGCCAGCAGCCGCGACGGGCTGACTTCACCCCTCCACTTT. Translation: CASSRDGLTSPLHF.

This chain connects TRBV6-5 to TRBJ2-7; TRBD1 or TRBD2 may be the D gene (5 bases each). V shed 7 bases and J shed 5 bases, with 15 bases lying between them. Germline CDR1 MNHEY, CDR2 SVGAGI. This CDR3 has 13 residues. Here the CDR3 DNA reads TGTGCCAGCAAAACACCAGGGAGCCACGAGCAGTACTTC. It specifies CASKTPGSHEQYF.

V is TRBV27 and J is TRBJ2-1, with 9 bases identical to TRBD1. Per germline, CDR1 MNHEY and CDR2 SMNVEV (reference sequence). The CDR3 has 15 amino acids. The V segment lost 5 bases and the J segment 6 bases; nucleotides outside the gene matches: 8. The CDR3 loop reads CASSHWTGAGNEQFF. The CDR3 DNA reads as TGTGCCAGCAGTCACTGGACAGGGGCCGGCAATGAGCAGTTCTTC.